This is a list of T cell receptor beta chains from one sample in a study of T-cell memory formation after mild COVID-19. TCRdb reprocessed the 5' RACE reads via MiXCR and lists one record per CDR3 protein. The data hold under 600,000 distinct CDR3 sequences, with roughly a fifth observed a single time. Sequenced sample: PBMCs or a T cell subset sorted from them (not recorded which). These receptors all stem from an adult woman who had mild COVID-19 (a few samples of this study predate the infection). Cell type and time point are not known. Each CDR3 is given with its conserved first and last residue. The order of the fields is D gene, clone size, J gene, V gene, CDR3 DNA, CDR3 protein. A D gene is named only where the DNA matches it firmly. For some rows the clone size is stated as once, few or many, or as a class when expanded; others skip it.

>TRBD1|-|TRBJ2-7|TRBV12-3/TRBV12-4
TGTGCCAGCAGTAGTCTACAGGGGTACCCCCACGAGCAGTACTTC
CASSSLQGYPHEQYF
>TRBD2|-|TRBJ2-1|TRBV7-9
TGTGCCAGCAGCCCCCGCGGGACTAGCGCCTACAATGAGCAGTTCTTC
CASSPRGTSAYNEQFF
>-|many|TRBJ2-3|TRBV6-2/TRBV6-3
TGTGCCAGCAGTCCCCGGACGCTAACTAGCACAGATACGCAGTATTTT
CASSPRTLTSTDTQYF
>-|-|TRBJ1-1|TRBV7-9
TGTGCCAGCAGCTATGAGAACACTGAAGCTTTCTTT
CASSYENTEAFF
>-|-|TRBJ2-7|TRBV7-9
TGTGCCAGCAGCTTAGCCTCGGGGAGGATATCCTACGAGCAGTACTTC
CASSLASGRISYEQYF
>-|many|TRBJ1-2|TRBV7-2
TGTGCCAGCAGCTTAGGGACGGCCCGCGGCTACACCTTC
CASSLGTARGYTF
>TRBD1|few|TRBJ2-5|TRBV7-9
TGTGCCAGCAGCTTAGTTGTCCAGGGGGAAGAGACCCAGTACTTC
CASSLVVQGEETQYF
>TRBD2|many|TRBJ2-4|TRBV2
TGTGCCAGCGGACTGACTAGCGGGAGTACTAAAAACATTCAGTACTTC
CASGLTSGSTKNIQYF
>-|few|TRBJ1-1|TRBV20-1
TGCAGTGCTAGAATAACGGATCCGGGCGTCGCTTTCTTT
CSARITDPGVAFF
>TRBD2|-|TRBJ2-7|TRBV5-1
TGCGCCAGCAGCCTGGGACTAGCGGGCCAGACCTACGAGCAGTACTTC
CASSLGLAGQTYEQYF
>TRBD2|-|TRBJ2-7|TRBV5-4
TGTGCCAGCAGCTTGGGGTCGGCGGGAGGGCCCTACGAGCAGTACTTC
CASSLGSAGGPYEQYF
>-|few|TRBJ2-7|TRBV5-1
TGCGCCAGCAGCACCGGACTCGACGAGCAGTACTTC
CASSTGLDEQYF
>-|many|TRBJ2-3|TRBV7-9
TGTGCCAGCAGCTTAGTGGTACAGCCAGATACGCAGTATTTT
CASSLVVQPDTQYF
>-|-|TRBJ2-3|TRBV15
TGTGCCACCAGCACAGATCCGGGAACAGATACGCAGTATTTT
CATSTDPGTDTQYF
>TRBD1|-|TRBJ2-3|TRBV2
TGTGCCACTTTGGACAGGGGACGCACAGATACGCAGTATTTT
CATLDRGRTDTQYF
>-|few|TRBJ2-5|TRBV12-3/TRBV12-4
TGTGCCAGCAGTTCAGCGGGTAAAGAGACCCAGTACTTC
CASSSAGKETQYF
>-|few|TRBJ2-5|TRBV2
TGTGCCAGCAGAGAGGACCAAGAGACCCAGTACTTC
CASREDQETQYF
>-|-|TRBJ1-1|TRBV20-1
TGCAGTGCCGCGAAGGGGGGGCGCGGAACTGAAGCTTTCTTT
CSAAKGGRGTEAFF
>-|-|TRBJ2-7|TRBV7-6
TGTGCCAGCAGCTCAGCTACAACCCCCGAGCAGTACTTC
CASSSATTPEQYF
>TRBD1|-|TRBJ2-1|TRBV7-9
TGTGCCAGCAGCCCGGGACAGGGAGAGGCCTACAATGAGCAGTTCTTC
CASSPGQGEAYNEQFF
>TRBD2|-|TRBJ2-1|TRBV18
TGTGCCAGCACCCGGACTAGCGGGGGCCAACGCGACAATGAGCAGTTCTTC
CASTRTSGGQRDNEQFF
>TRBD2|-|TRBJ2-1|TRBV18
TGTGCCAGCTCAACCATAGCGGGGGACGTCAATGAGCAGTTCTTC
CASSTIAGDVNEQFF